What follows describes a single T cell receptor beta chain. This clone occurred a few times. Its antigen target is currently unknown. Base qualities are not recorded, but no much larger clone differs from it by a single base. Collaborating institutions collected whole blood in K2EDTA tubes following their own protocols. For TCRbeta analysis, collaborators shipped samples in one of three forms: frozen whole blood, isolated PBMCs, or DNA extracted from either of those sample types. This specimen belongs to a study of blood T cell repertoires in COVID-19 (dated by TCRdb to 2020 to 2021). Background on the whole study: Samples covering the acute and convalescent phases of COVID-19 were provided by collaborators in the United States, Italy and Spain. The prospective study material was composed of cDNA or gDNA derived from T cells, B-cell-depleted T cells, or PBMCs. Where HLA class I and class II types were available, the types were taken from metadata supplied by the sample provider, not from assay-based typing. Nearly every sample came with metadata listing a de-identified subject ID, COVID-19 status, age in years and sex. The repertoires were released in a freely available public database meant as a resource for research on the immune response to SARS-CoV-2. Deeply sampled blood TCRbeta repertoires from subjects exposed to, actively infected with, or recovered from COVID-19 were included in the dataset. Samples were obtained from the ongoing ImmuneRACE study (first 160 participants) and from over 1,000 subjects provided by 6 global collaborators.

The CDR3 contains 16 residues, cysteine and phenylalanine counted. Only the CDR3 DNA is retained, 48 bases long and in frame from the first base. Here V drops 0 bases and J drops 4 bases, and the junction holds 4 bases not matched to any gene. From a lookup of the germline V gene (reference sequence), CDR1 and CDR2 are SGHKS and YYEKEE. TCRbeta CDR3 regions were amplified from genomic DNA by means of the immunoSEQ Assay, a bias-controlled multiplex PCR. The authors processed their data as follows. Within the assay, amplification of reference gene primers was used to estimate how many nucleated cells each sample contained. To quantify the absolute abundance of each unique TCRbeta CDR3 rearrangement, sequence reads were collapsed and filtered. Productive Simpson clonality was computed per sample as the square root of Simpson's diversity index over productive rearrangements. In TCRdb, the immuneACCESS table is reduced to in-frame sequences with V and J assigned. These tables do not hold every clone; where another copy was compared, an unresolved V gene accounts for under half, and the others remain unexplained. Clone size and V and J calls were adopted from that table, with D and trimming inferred from the DNA. In all, the sample holds tens of thousands of clones, and 65% to 90% of those were seen once. The ten largest clonotypes hold over 1.1% of the sample.

Paper-wide results and their limitations: Clinical and demographic metadata were provided uncurated, with the amount varying by source and participant.

The sequenced sample consisted of peripheral blood. This clonotype was sampled from a woman aged 55-75 years with acute or convalescent COVID-19. The V and J genes are TRBV5-5 and TRBJ1-6, with 7 bases matching TRBD1. Read as DNA, the sequence is TGTGCCAGCAGCTTGGGACAGGGACGATATAATTCACCCCTCCACTTT. It translates to CASSLGQGRYNSPLHF.